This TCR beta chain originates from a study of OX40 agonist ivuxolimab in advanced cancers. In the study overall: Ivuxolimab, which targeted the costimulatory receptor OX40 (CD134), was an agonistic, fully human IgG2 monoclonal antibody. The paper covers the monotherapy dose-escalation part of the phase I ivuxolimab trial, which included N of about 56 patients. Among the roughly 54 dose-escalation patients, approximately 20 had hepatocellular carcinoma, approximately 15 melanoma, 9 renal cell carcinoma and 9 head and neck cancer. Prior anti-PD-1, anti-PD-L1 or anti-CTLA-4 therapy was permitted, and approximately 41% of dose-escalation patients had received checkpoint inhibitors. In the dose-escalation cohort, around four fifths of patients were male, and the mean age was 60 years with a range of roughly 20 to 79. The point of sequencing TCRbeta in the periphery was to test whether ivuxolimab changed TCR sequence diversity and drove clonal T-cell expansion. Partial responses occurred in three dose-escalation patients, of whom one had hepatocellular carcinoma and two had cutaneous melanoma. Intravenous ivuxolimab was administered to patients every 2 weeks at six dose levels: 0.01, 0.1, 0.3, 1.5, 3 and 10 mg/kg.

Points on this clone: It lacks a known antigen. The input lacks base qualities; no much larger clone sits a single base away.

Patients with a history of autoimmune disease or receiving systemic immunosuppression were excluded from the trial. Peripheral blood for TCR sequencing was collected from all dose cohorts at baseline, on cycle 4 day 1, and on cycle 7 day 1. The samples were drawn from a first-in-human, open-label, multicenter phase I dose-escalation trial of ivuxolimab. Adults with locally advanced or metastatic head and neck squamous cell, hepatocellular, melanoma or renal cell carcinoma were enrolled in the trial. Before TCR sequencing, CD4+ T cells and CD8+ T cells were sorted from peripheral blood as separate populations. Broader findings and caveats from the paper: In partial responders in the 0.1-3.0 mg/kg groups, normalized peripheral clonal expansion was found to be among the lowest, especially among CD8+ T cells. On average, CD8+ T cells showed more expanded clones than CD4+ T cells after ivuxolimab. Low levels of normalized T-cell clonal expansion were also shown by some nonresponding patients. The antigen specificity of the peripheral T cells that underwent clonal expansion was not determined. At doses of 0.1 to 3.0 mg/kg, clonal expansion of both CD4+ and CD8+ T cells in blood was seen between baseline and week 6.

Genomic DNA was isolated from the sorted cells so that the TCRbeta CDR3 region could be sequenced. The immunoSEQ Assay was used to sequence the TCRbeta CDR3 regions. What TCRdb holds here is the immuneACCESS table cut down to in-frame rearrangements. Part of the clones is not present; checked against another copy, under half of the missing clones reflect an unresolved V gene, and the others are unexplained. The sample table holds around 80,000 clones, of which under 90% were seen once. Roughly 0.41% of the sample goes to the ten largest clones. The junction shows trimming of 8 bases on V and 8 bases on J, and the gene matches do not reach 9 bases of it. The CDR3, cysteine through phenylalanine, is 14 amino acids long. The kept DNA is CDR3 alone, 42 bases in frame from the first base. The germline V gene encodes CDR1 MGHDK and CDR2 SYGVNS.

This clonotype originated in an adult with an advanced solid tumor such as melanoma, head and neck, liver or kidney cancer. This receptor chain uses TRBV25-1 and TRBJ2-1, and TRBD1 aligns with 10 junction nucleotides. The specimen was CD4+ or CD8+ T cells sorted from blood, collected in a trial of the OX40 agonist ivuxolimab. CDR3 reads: CASRPGQGLYEQFF. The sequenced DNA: TGTGCCAGCCGGCCGGGACAGGGGTTGTATGAGCAGTTCTTC.